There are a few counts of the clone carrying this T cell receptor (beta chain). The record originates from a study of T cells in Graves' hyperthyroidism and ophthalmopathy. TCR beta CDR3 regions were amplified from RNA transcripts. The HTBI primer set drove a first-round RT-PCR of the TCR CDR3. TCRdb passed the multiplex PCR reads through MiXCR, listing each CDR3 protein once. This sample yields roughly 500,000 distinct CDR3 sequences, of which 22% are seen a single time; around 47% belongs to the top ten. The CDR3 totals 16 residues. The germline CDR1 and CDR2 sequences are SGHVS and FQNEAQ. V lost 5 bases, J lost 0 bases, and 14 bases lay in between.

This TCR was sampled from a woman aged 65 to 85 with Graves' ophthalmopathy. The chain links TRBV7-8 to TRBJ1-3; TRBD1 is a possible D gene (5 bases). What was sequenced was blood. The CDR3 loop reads CASSTTTVSSGNTIYF. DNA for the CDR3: TGTGCCAGCAGCACAACGACAGTCAGCTCTGGAAACACCATATATTTT.